The 12 T cell receptor beta chains listed next were all sequenced from one sample in a study of T cells after yellow fever vaccination. TCRdb reprocessed the 5' RACE reads via MiXCR and lists one record per CDR3 protein. Of under 700,000 distinct CDR3 sequences listed, about 17% are singletons. This material consisted of PBMCs, taken 4 to 6 days after the first yellow fever vaccination. These receptors all stem from a young man who received the YFV17D yellow fever vaccine.

This clonotype was seen only a few times. The V call is TRBV6-2 or TRBV6-3, the J call TRBJ2-5; 8 nucleotides agree with TRBD2. Germline V gene data show CDR1 as MNHEY and CDR2 as SVGEGT. The trim removed 6 bases at V and 2 bases at J, leaving 8 bases unmatched. The CDR3 contains 15 residues. The CDR3 region has the DNA TGTGCCAGCAGCCCAGCGGGGGCCGGACAAGAGACCCAGTACTTC. Protein product: CASSPAGAGQETQYF.

This chain links TRBV9 with TRBJ2-5, with 9 bases fitting TRBD2. The CDR3 consists of 15 residues. Germline CDR1 is SGDLS and CDR2 is YYNGEE. The V segment lost 4 bases and the J segment 2 bases; nucleotides outside the gene matches: 6. CDR3: CASSSLLAGQETQYF. CDR3 nucleotide sequence: TGTGCCAGCAGCTCACTTCTAGCGGGACAAGAGACCCAGTACTTC.

CDR3 coding DNA: TGTGCCAGCAGCTTTTCCAGGTTGGGCACTGAAGCTTTCTTT. This translates into CASSFSRLGTEAFF. The chain is built from TRBV7-2 and TRBJ1-1, with D unclear. Germline V gene sequence: CDR1 SGHTA, CDR2 FQGNSA. V lost 3 bases and J 4 bases, leaving 12 bases between the germline ends. The CDR3 has 14 amino acids.

This clonotype has only a few counts. The chain carries TRBV7-9 and TRBJ2-3; 11 bases are a match to TRBD2. Germline V gene sequence: CDR1 SEHNR, CDR2 FQNEAQ (reference sequence). V lost 4 bases to trimming and J lost 2 bases; unmatched junction nucleotides: 5. The length of the CDR3 is 16 residues. The CDR3 reads CASSSLLAGDTDTQYF. The CDR3, as DNA: TGTGCCAGCAGCTCCCTACTAGCGGGGGACACAGATACGCAGTATTTT.

The rearrangement links TRBV5-1 to TRBJ1-1, with TRBD1 matching over 8 bases. The V and J ends lost 4 bases and 0 bases, in that order; junction bases with no gene match: 5. The V gene's germline CDR1 is SGHRS and CDR2 YFSETQ. The CDR3 runs to 15 residues. The CDR3, as DNA: TGCGCCAGCAGCACGGACAGGGCCTTGAACACTGAAGCTTTCTTT. Its protein is CASSTDRALNTEAFF.

There are a few counts of this clonotype. The V call is TRBV4-1, the J call TRBJ2-3, with 9 bases lining up with TRBD2. The germline V gene has CDR1 MGHRA and CDR2 YSYEKL. This CDR3 has 17 residues. The V and J ends lost 0 bases and 5 bases, in that order; junction bases with no gene match: 9. The CDR3 DNA follows: TGCGCCAGCAGCCAAGAAGGCAGCGGGGGGCGGGGAGATACGCAGTATTTT. This gives the protein CASSQEGSGGRGDTQYF.

This clonotype was counted between two and nine times. The V call is TRBV20-1, the J call TRBJ2-5; tentative D call: TRBD2 (5 bases). Germline V CDR1 and CDR2: DFQATT, SNEGSKA (reference sequence). CDR3 length: 13 residues. V gave up 5 bases and J gave up 5 bases, with 15 bases separating them. The CDR3 loop is CSAPDRGLETQYF. In DNA, the CDR3 is TGCAGTGCTCCCGACCGGGGTCTGGAGACCCAGTACTTC.

This clonotype was observed a single time. The chain is built from TRBV7-9 and TRBJ2-7; D may be TRBD1 (6 bases). The CDR3 has 15 amino acids. Germline lookup yields CDR1 SEHNR and CDR2 FQNEAQ (reference sequence). The V end lost 6 bases, the J end lost 5 bases, and 20 bases lay between the germline ends. The CDR3 region is CASRELYREPDEQYF. CDR3 sequence (DNA): TGTGCCAGCAGAGAGTTGTACAGGGAGCCGGACGAGCAGTACTTC.

This clonotype has ten or more counts. The chain recombines TRBV5-1 with TRBJ2-2; D is undetermined. V shed 7 bases and J shed 2 bases, with 12 bases lying between them. There are 14 residues in the CDR3. Per the germline V gene, CDR1 is SGHRS and CDR2 is YFSETQ. CDR3 protein: CASSSTVNTGELFF. The CDR3 bases are TGCGCCAGCTCCTCGACGGTTAACACCGGGGAGCTGTTTTTT.

This chain links TRBV5-5 with TRBJ1-1; D ambiguous. Germline V lookup: CDR1 SGHKS, CDR2 YYEKEE (reference sequence). This CDR3 region has 14 residues. V gave up 0 bases and J gave up 4 bases, with 10 bases separating them. In nucleotides, the CDR3 is TGTGCCAGCAGCTTGGGTCGGTCAAGCACTGAAGCTTTCTTT. It translates to CASSLGRSSTEAFF.

This clonotype showed up many times. The chain has TRBV6-1 and TRBJ1-6; D not certain. V lost 7 bases and J 7 bases, leaving 20 bases between the germline ends. This CDR3 spans 16 amino acids. Germline CDR1 and CDR2: MNHNS and SASEGT. The CDR3 DNA reads TGTGCCAGCAACCAAGGACGGGGATGGGTAAATTCACCCCTCCACTTT. Translated: CASNQGRGWVNSPLHF.

V is TRBV2 and J is TRBJ2-3, with a weak D call TRBD1 (6 bases). Trimming removed 1 base from V and 2 bases from J, with 7 bases in between. CDR1 is SNHLY and CDR2 is FYNNEI in the germline V gene. The CDR3 is 14 residues long. CDR3 DNA: TGTGCCAGCAGTGAAGGGGACATCACAGATACGCAGTATTTT. This translates into CASSEGDITDTQYF.